This TCR beta chain is from a study of vaccination effects on CD4 cells after COVID-19. Study details: Samples collected post-vaccine were obtained a median of 72 days after the second dose.

V lost 1 base to trimming and J lost 6 bases, with 16 bases between them. CDR1 SGHRS and CDR2 YFSETQ come from the germline V gene. The CDR3 sequence is 15 residues long. A word on this clone: As yet, its antigen is unknown.

Viral peptide pool expansion of antigen-specific CD4+ T cells preceded sequencing in the ViraFEST assay. It was after nine to eleven days of culture that CD4+ T cells were isolated. Of the BNT162b2 and mRNA-1273 vaccines, participants received two doses of one or the other. Wells containing two million PBMC each were cultured with roughly 10 IU/ml IL-2 and 10 ug/ml peptides. Clones were sequenced by immunoSEQ multiplex PCR, and TCRdb holds only the in-frame ones, with some missing. Among approximately 28,000 clones listed, more than 65% were seen once. The clonotype comes from a human donor who received a COVID-19 vaccine. The rearrangement links TRBV5-1 to TRBJ1-2, with D possibly TRBD1 on 5 matching bases. The source material was CD4+ T cells from PBMCs cultured with HCoV-229E spike peptides, sampled after COVID-19 vaccination. DNA for the CDR3: TGCGCCAGCAGCTTGACCGGGGCCGGTGTGGATGGCTACACCTTC. Protein product: CASSLTGAGVDGYTF.